This TCR beta chain was sequenced in a study of blood T cell repertoires in COVID-19. Study overall: From T cells, B-cell-depleted T cells, or PBMCs came the material, which was cDNA or gDNA.

The CDR3 is made up of 15 amino acids. The germline V gene encodes CDR1 MDHEN and CDR2 SYDVKM. V lost 5 bases, J lost 4 bases, and 7 bases stayed unmatched. Some clones are missing from TCRdb's copy, which holds only in-frame ones; the method was immunoSEQ multiplex PCR. The repertoire consists of some 160,000 clones, with about 80% occurring once and the leading ten covering under 13%. Sequenced material: peripheral blood. The chain links TRBV28 to TRBJ2-5, with TRBD2 matching over 10 bases. The sequence was obtained from a man aged 65-85 years with active or convalescent COVID-19. The CDR3 region has the DNA TGTGCCAGCAGTCCCAACCTAGCGGGAGCAGAGACCCAGTACTTC. It translates to CASSPNLAGAETQYF.